What follows is one TCR beta chain and its context. The antigen is not known. The data stem from a study of cytomegalovirus exposure and HLA in healthy donors. Germline CDR1 SEHNR, CDR2 FQNEAQ (reference sequence). The CDR3 has 13 amino acids. V shed 1 base and J 5 bases; nucleotides not matched to a gene: 2. This PCR relied on a set of 60 Vbeta primers and 13 Jbeta primers. Under the authors' procedure: Roughly 73 million unique TCR beta chains, roughly 11 million of them shared, were counted by a later analysis. Clones were read by immunoSEQ multiplex PCR, and TCRdb kept only the in-frame ones, dropping some. V, J and clone size are those of that table, while D and trimming were read from the DNA. The sample lists 150,000 to 200,000 clones, 84% occurring once. Study-level findings and limits: The classifier reportedly diagnosed cytomegalovirus status with high sensitivity and specificity. Fewer N-insertions (relative to the roughly 700-donor mean) were reportedly seen in an Asian-associated ancestry cluster in a later analysis.

This chain links TRBV7-9 with TRBJ2-7; 7 nucleotides align to TRBD1. The sequence came from a man between 18 and 29 years old in good health and CMV-seronegative. The sample comprised PBMCs. CDR3 residues: CASSLGGQNEQYF. Written as DNA, the CDR3 is TGTGCCAGCAGCTTAGGGGGACAGAACGAGCAGTACTTC.